The clone carrying this TCR beta chain appeared many times. Using unique molecular identifiers, the investigators prepared the TCRbeta library. TCRdb itself ran the PCR reads through MiXCR, one entry per CDR3 protein. Of hundreds of thousands of distinct CDR3 sequences listed, 10% to 15% are singletons. The V gene end was trimmed by 4 bases and the J gene end by 10 bases; junction bases not matched to a gene: 8. Germline V gives CDR1 LGHNA, CDR2 YSLEER. The CDR3 totals 15 residues. This sample was included in a study of T-cell reconstitution after alpha-beta-depleted transplantation in children. This clonotype was sampled from a human donor who donated a stem cell graft to a child with Fanconi anemia. The specimen was PBMCs, collected from the stem cell graft. The chain combines TRBV4-3 with TRBJ2-1, with 12 positions matching TRBD2. The DNA for the CDR3 is TGCGCCAGCAGCCTTGGACTAGCGGGGATCGGGGAGCAGTTCTTC. Its translation is CASSLGLAGIGEQFF.